This T cell receptor (beta chain) was recovered during a study of T-cell reconstitution after alpha-beta-depleted transplantation in children. The germline CDR1 and CDR2 sequences are LGHNA and YSLEER. Trimming took 3 bases from V and 3 from J; bases not matched to a gene: 5. This CDR3 has 15 residues. Construction of the TCRbeta library involved unique molecular identifiers. TCRdb independently ran MiXCR on the PCR reads; one entry per CDR3 protein. The sample includes fewer than 130,000 distinct CDR3 sequences, about a tenth seen only once; the top ten take approximately 8%. In its sample, this clonotype was seen many times.

This chain joins TRBV4-3 and TRBJ2-1, with 7 bases aligning to TRBD2. Sample: PBMCs from the stem cell graft donor, taken from the stem cell graft. The TCR was taken from a human donor who donated a stem cell graft to a child with acute lymphoblastic leukemia. The CDR3 region has the DNA TGCGCCAGCAGCCACGGACTAGTACGCTACAATGAGCAGTTCTTC. Protein: CASSHGLVRYNEQFF.